One sample yielded the 27 T cell receptor beta chains listed below, sequenced in a study of vaccination effects on CD4 cells after COVID-19 (dated by TCRdb to 2021 to 2024). Their antigens are not known. After less than 13 days of culture, CD4+ T cells were isolated with the EasySep CD4+ T cell isolation kit. Two doses of either the BNT162b2 or the mRNA-1273 mRNA SARS-CoV-2 vaccine were administered to participants. Library creation used the immunoSEQ multiplex PCR assay. Sourced from immuneACCESS, this table was stored by TCRdb with only in-frame sequences that have V and J called. A share of the clones is absent; for the studies checked, an unresolved V gene accounts for under half, and the remainder has no known explanation. Recorded for this sample are tens of thousands of clones; around 79% of them occurred a single time. About 2.4% of the sample is held by the ten biggest clonotypes. The material sequenced was CD4+ T cells from PBMCs cultured without peptide, taken after COVID-19 vaccination. The source of these receptors is a human donor who received a COVID-19 vaccine.

This clone was counted between two and nine times. The chain couples TRBV24-1 to TRBJ2-2, with 8 bases identical to TRBD1. This CDR3 has 16 residues. Germline values: CDR1 KGHDR, CDR2 SFDVKD. V was pared by 4 bases and J by 1 base, with 4 bases of the junction left unmatched. DNA for the CDR3: TGTGCCACCAGTGACCCCGGGACAGGGAACACCGGGGAGCTGTTTTTT. It is translated as CATSDPGTGNTGELFF.

This rearrangement joins TRBV12-2 to TRBJ2-7; the tabulated D call, TRBD2, remains unverified against the DNA. TRBV12-2 is a listed pseudogene. There are 16 residues in the CDR3. The CDR3 sequence: CASRPGGTSGAYEQYV. DNA for the CDR3: TGTGCAAGTCGCCCAGGAGGGACTAGCGGGGCCTACGAGCAGTACGTC.

This clone was seen a single time. This chain joins TRBV11-1 and TRBJ2-1; 7 bases match TRBD2. Trimming at V came to 1 base and at J to 4 bases, leaving 7 bases not matched to a gene. Germline lookup yields CDR1 SGHAT and CDR2 FQDESV (reference sequence). The CDR3 has 16 amino acids. CDR3 protein: CASSLVPGGLYNEQFF. Written as DNA, the CDR3 is TGTGCCAGCAGCTTAGTTCCGGGGGGACTGTACAATGAGCAGTTCTTC.

V usage is TRBV3-1 (or the pseudogene TRBV3-2) and J usage is TRBJ2-5; possibly TRBD2 for D (6 bases). Germline V CDR1 and CDR2: LGHDT, YNNKEL (reference sequence). Trimming shortened V by 4 bases and J by 1 base, and 10 bases separated the two germline ends. CDR3 size: 14 residues. The CDR3 protein is CASSPSGSQETQYF. CDR3 sequence (DNA): TGTGCCAGCAGCCCCTCCGGGAGCCAAGAGACCCAGTACTTC.

This sequence joins TRBV27 and TRBJ2-2; 7 nucleotides align to TRBD1. This CDR3 comprises 16 residues. Germline assignment: CDR1 MNHEY and CDR2 SMNVEV (reference sequence). V dropped 3 bases and J dropped 8; count of bases not matched to a gene: 12. The DNA of the CDR3 is TGTGCCAGCAGTTTGAGCAGGGGGTCCCTTCCTGGGGAGCTGTTTTTT. Amino acids: CASSLSRGSLPGELFF.

The chain employs TRBV7-9 and TRBJ2-3; no clear D gene. Deletions cut 0 bases from V and 8 bases from J, with 12 bases between. The CDR3 length is 14 residues. Germline lookup yields CDR1 SEHNR and CDR2 FQNEAQ (reference sequence). The CDR3 DNA sequence: TGTGCCAGCAGCTTAGCGACGGGTGGAGTTACGCAGTATTTT. Protein: CASSLATGGVTQYF.

DNA of the CDR3: TGCGCCAGCAGCTTGGGCCGACAGGGACGAGAGACCCAGTACTTC. Protein: CASSLGRQGRETQYF. The rearrangement links TRBV5-1 to TRBJ2-5, with 7 bases aligning to TRBD1. Germline trimming cut 0 bases from V and 4 bases from J; bases unmatched to any gene: 6. This CDR3 has 15 amino acids. Germline V gene sequence: CDR1 SGHRS, CDR2 YFSETQ.

This clone has more than one count but fewer than ten. This sequence joins TRBV6-1 and TRBJ2-5, with D perhaps given as TRBD1 or TRBD2 (5 bases each). V shed 4 bases and J shed 5 bases, with 20 bases lying between them. CDR3 length equals 16 residues. Germline-derived CDR1 and CDR2 are MNHNS and SASEGT. CDR3 protein: CASSGNRRGTEETQYF. CDR3 sequence (DNA): TGTGCCAGCAGTGGGAACCGGAGAGGGACCGAGGAGACCCAGTACTTC.

A single count supports this clone. The V and J genes are TRBV7-9 and TRBJ1-3; 7 positions match TRBD1. After removal of 4 bases from V and 2 bases from J, the junction contained 2 bases not matched to a gene. CDR3 size: 14 residues. From germline, CDR1 is SEHNR and CDR2 FQNEAQ (reference sequence). CDR3 sequence: CASSSGGTGNTIYF. The CDR3, as DNA: TGTGCCAGCAGCTCAGGGGGAACTGGAAACACCATATATTTT.

The J gene is TRBJ2-1, the V gene TRBV29-1; 8 nucleotides align to TRBD2. V dropped 8 bases and J dropped 9; count of bases not matched to a gene: 15. Germline V gene data show CDR1 as SQVTM and CDR2 as ANQGSEA. This CDR3 has 14 amino acids. DNA of the CDR3: TGCAGCACCCGTCCCGTCGCGGGGGGACGTGAGCAGTTCTTC. Its protein product is CSTRPVAGGREQFF.

The V call is TRBV20-1, the J call TRBJ1-2, with D tentatively TRBD1 (5 bases). CDR1 is DFQATT, CDR2 SNEGSKA, per germline (reference sequence). CDR3 length: 11 amino acids. With 6 bases removed from V and 4 bases from J, the gap between germline ends came to 9 bases. CDR3 residues: CSADSRYGYTF. In DNA form, the CDR3 reads TGCAGTGCCGACAGCCGCTATGGCTACACCTTC.

Here the CDR3 DNA reads TGTGCCACCAGCGGCTTTCGGGGGAGGAACACCGGGGAGCTGTTTTTT. As protein: CATSGFRGRNTGELFF. The chain has TRBV15 and TRBJ2-2, with a tentative D call TRBD2 (6 bases). The CDR3 has 16 residues. V lost 5 bases, J lost 1 base, and 14 bases lay in between. The germline V gene has CDR1 LNHNV and CDR2 YYDKDF (reference sequence).

The chain links TRBV6-5 to TRBJ1-2; D not certain. The CDR3 consists of 14 residues. Germline loops: CDR1 MNHEY, CDR2 SVGAGI. V was trimmed by 0 bases and J by 5 bases, leaving 10 bases between them. The CDR3 is CASSYSTQTYGYTF. CDR3 in DNA: TGTGCCAGCAGTTACTCGACTCAAACGTATGGCTACACCTTC.

In this sample, this clone turned up once. This rearrangement joins TRBV6-1 to TRBJ1-6, with D hard to call. Deletions cut 2 bases from V and 9 bases from J, with 17 bases between. In germline, CDR1 is MNHNS, CDR2 SASEGT. The CDR3 covers 16 residues. The chain's CDR3 is CASSERRKGSGSPLHF. For the CDR3, the DNA is TGTGCCAGCAGTGAACGAAGAAAGGGATCGGGTTCACCCCTCCACTTT.

This rearrangement joins TRBV21-1 to TRBJ2-3; the table gives TRBD1 as D, unverified against the DNA. TRBV21-1 is given as a pseudogene. The CDR3 runs to 18 residues. The CDR3 DNA sequence: TGTGCCAGCAGCAAACACACGGTACCACAGGGGTGTACAGATACGCAGTATTTT. Its protein product is CASSKHTVPQGCTDTQYF.

The chain recombines TRBV5-1 with TRBJ2-3; 7 nucleotides agree with TRBD1. V lost 0 bases to trimming and J lost 3 bases; unmatched junction nucleotides: 7. The CDR3 spans 16 residues. Germline CDR1 reads SGHRS; CDR2 reads YFSETQ. CDR3 in amino acids: CASSLGQGSSTDTQYF. CDR3 bases: TGCGCCAGCAGCTTGGGACAGGGATCGTCGACAGATACGCAGTATTTT.

The rearrangement joins TRBV6-5 to TRBJ1-3, with D perhaps TRBD1 (6 bases). The germline V and J ends were trimmed by 5 bases and 3 bases, with 14 bases remaining between them. Germline values: CDR1 MNHEY, CDR2 SVGAGI. The CDR3 sequence is 15 residues long. The CDR3, as DNA: TGTGCCAGCAGTAGAAACAGGGAACGTGGAAACACCATATATTTT. Translated: CASSRNRERGNTIYF.

The chain has TRBV18 and TRBJ2-5, with D perhaps being TRBD1 or TRBD2 (6 bases each). V was cut by 1 base and J by 3 bases, with 12 bases left in between. Germline V gives CDR1 KGHSH, CDR2 LQKENI. This CDR3 is built from 15 residues. The CDR3 nucleotides read TGTGCCAGCTCACCACGCCCGGGGGCGGAAGAGACCCAGTACTTC. The encoded protein is CASSPRPGAEETQYF.

The rearrangement joins TRBV5-1 to TRBJ1-4; D is possibly TRBD1 (5 bases). V was cut by 3 bases and J by 3 bases, with 9 bases left in between. Germline assignment: CDR1 SGHRS and CDR2 YFSETQ. The CDR3 sequence is 14 residues long. CDR3 DNA sequence: TGCGCCAGCAGCTCGACAGTCTCTAATGAAAAACTGTTTTTT. The encoded protein is CASSSTVSNEKLFF. Full variable domain (missing parts from reference TRBV5-1 and TRBJ1-4): KAGVTQTPRYLIKTRGQQVTLSCSPISGHRSVSWYQQTPGQGLQFLFEYFSETQRNKGNFPGRFSGRQFSNSRSEMNVSTLELGDSALYLCASSSTVSNEKLFFGSGTQLSVL.

This clone was counted a few times. This chain links TRBV12-5 with TRBJ2-1, with D hard to call. Germline lookup yields CDR1 LGHNT and CDR2 FRNRAP. The CDR3 has 13 residues. The V end was cut by 8 bases, the J end by 0 bases, with 8 bases between. CDR3: CASYLSSYNEQFF. The CDR3 DNA is TGTGCTAGTTACCTAAGCTCCTACAATGAGCAGTTCTTC.

The rearrangement uses TRBV5-1 and TRBJ1-5, with TRBD1 identical over 9 bases. V gave up 6 bases and J gave up 5 bases; unmatched junction bases: 6. This CDR3 has 14 amino acids. Germline loops: CDR1 SGHRS, CDR2 YFSETQ. For the CDR3, the DNA is TGCGCCAGCATCCAGGACAGGGGCCATCAGCCCCAGCATTTT. Its translation: CASIQDRGHQPQHF.

The rearrangement uses TRBV4-1 and TRBJ1-5; tentative D call: TRBD1 (6 bases). This CDR3 has 18 amino acids. Germline CDR1 reads MGHRA; CDR2 reads YSYEKL. V was shortened by 1 base and J by 8 bases, with 24 bases between the two germline ends. The CDR3 region has the DNA TGCGCCAGCAGCCAAGCCGCGGTGCCATTTCACAGGGCTGAGCCCCAGCATTTT. This gives the protein CASSQAAVPFHRAEPQHF.

This clone appeared a single time. The V call is TRBV7-2, the J call TRBJ2-5; D is perhaps TRBD2 (7 bases). Looked up from germline, CDR1 is SGHTA and CDR2 is FQGNSA. The CDR3 extends over 18 amino acids. V dropped 2 bases and J dropped 1 base, with 20 bases sitting between them. For the CDR3, the DNA is TGTGCCAGCAGCTTACCTACAGGGATCGGGGGGCTCCAAGAGACCCAGTACTTC. It yields the protein CASSLPTGIGGLQETQYF.

V usage is TRBV6-5 and J usage is TRBJ2-1; TRBD1 matches 8 bases. Per the germline V gene, CDR1 is MNHEY and CDR2 is SVGAGI. This CDR3 has 14 residues. Losses at the gene ends were 5 bases for V and 2 bases for J; bases not matched to a gene: 2. The CDR3 protein is CASSRQGPYNEQFF. CDR3 nucleotide sequence: TGTGCCAGCAGTCGACAGGGGCCCTACAATGAGCAGTTCTTC.

The chain joins TRBV28 to TRBJ2-7, with D uncertain. The ends were cut back, 5 bases at V and 4 bases at J, with 9 bases in the middle. Germline V gives CDR1 MDHEN, CDR2 SYDVKM. This CDR3 is 12 amino acids long. CDR3 protein: CASSPPGYEQYV. CDR3 DNA sequence: TGTGCCAGCAGTCCCCCAGGTTACGAGCAGTACGTC.

This clone was seen once. V is TRBV5-3 and J is TRBJ1-5; 10 bases map to TRBD1. TRBV5-3 is sorted into the ORF group, with uncertain function. The V and J ends lost 4 bases and 5 bases, in that order; junction bases with no gene match: 18. The CDR3 is 19 amino acids. CDR3 region: CARSTIPTGTGAWYQPQHF. The CDR3 DNA reads as TGTGCCAGAAGCACGATCCCCACCGGGACAGGGGCCTGGTATCAGCCCCAGCATTTT.

The V call is TRBV7-2, the J call TRBJ1-2; D is uncertain. The V end was cut by 5 bases, the J end by 1 base, with 11 bases between. The CDR3 has 14 residues. Germline CDR1 is SGHTA and CDR2 is FQGNSA. The CDR3 sequence: CASSLDRHNYGYTF. The CDR3 DNA reads TGTGCCAGCAGCCTTGACCGGCATAACTATGGCTACACCTTC.